This TCR beta chain appears in the sequencing data of a study of blood T cell repertoires in COVID-19. Background on the study: Acute-phase and convalescent COVID-19 samples originated in the United States, Italy and Spain.

Trimming stripped 3 bases from V and 7 bases from J, with 13 bases between. Germline V gene lookup returns CDR1 MNHNS and CDR2 SASEGT. This CDR3 is built from 14 residues. Participants came from some 23 US areas, aged about 18 to 90 years. Before being deemed recovered, Cohort 3 donors had two negative PCRs, clearance, or symptom resolution. As processed by the authors: From reference gene primer amplification, estimates of nucleated cell counts were derived. Assay: immunoSEQ multiplex PCR; the TCRdb copy retains only in-frame clones and omits some. V, J and clone size derive from that table, while D and trimming were established from the DNA sequence. In the table there are some 300,000 clones, about 90% of which are singletons.

The clonotype originates from a woman aged 30 to 39 who had recovered from COVID-19. The sample comprised PBMCs or T cells enriched from blood (not recorded which). The rearrangement uses TRBV6-1 and TRBJ1-5; D unresolved. CDR3 sequence (DNA): TGTGCCAGCAGTGAGAGAGGGCGCGGGCAGCCCCAGCATTTT. Translated, it gives CASSERGRGQPQHF.